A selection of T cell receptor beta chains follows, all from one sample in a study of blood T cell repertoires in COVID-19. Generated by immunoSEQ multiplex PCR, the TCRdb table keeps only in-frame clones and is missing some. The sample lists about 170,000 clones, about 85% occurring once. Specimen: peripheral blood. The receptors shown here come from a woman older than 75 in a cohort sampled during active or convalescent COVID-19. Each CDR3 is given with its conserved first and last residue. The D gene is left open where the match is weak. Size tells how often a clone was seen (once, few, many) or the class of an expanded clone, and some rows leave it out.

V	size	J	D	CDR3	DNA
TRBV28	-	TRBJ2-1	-	CASSLQGNNEQFF	TGTGCCAGCAGTTTACAGGGGAACAATGAGCAGTTCTTC
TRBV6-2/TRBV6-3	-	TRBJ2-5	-	CASSYTSDRETQYF	TGTGCCAGCAGCTATACTAGTGATCGCGAGACCCAGTACTTC
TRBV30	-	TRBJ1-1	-	CAWSVLLGGQNTEAFF	TGTGCCTGGAGTGTACTACTGGGGGGGCAGAACACTGAAGCTTTCTTT
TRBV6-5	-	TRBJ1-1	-	CASKEIIEAFF	TGTGCCAGCAAGGAGATTATTGAAGCTTTCTTT
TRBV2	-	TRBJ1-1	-	CASRIDKGNTEAFF	TGTGCCAGCAGGATTGACAAAGGCAACACTGAAGCTTTCTTT
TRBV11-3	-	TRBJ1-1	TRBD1	CASTTQGATEAFF	TGTGCCAGCACCACACAGGGGGCCACTGAAGCTTTCTTT
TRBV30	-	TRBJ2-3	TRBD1	CAWRGAGGSTDTQYF	TGTGCCTGGAGGGGGGCAGGGGGAAGCACAGATACGCAGTATTTT
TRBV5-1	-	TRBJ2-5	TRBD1	CASSGGDREETQYF	TGCGCCAGCAGCGGCGGGGACAGGGAAGAGACCCAGTACTTC
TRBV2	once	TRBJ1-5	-	CASSDRLAGPQHF	TGTGCCAGCAGTGACAGGCTGGCGGGGCCCCAGCATTTT
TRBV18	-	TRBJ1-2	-	CASSLGRDFYYGYTF	TGTGCCAGCTCACTTGGCCGTGACTTCTACTATGGCTACACCTTC
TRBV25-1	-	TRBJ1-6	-	CASSTKQVNSPLHF	TGTGCCAGCAGTACTAAACAGGTCAATTCACCCCTCCACTTT
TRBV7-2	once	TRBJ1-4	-	CASRKRLATNEKLFF	TGTGCCAGCAGGAAACGACTGGCAACTAATGAAAAACTGTTTTTT
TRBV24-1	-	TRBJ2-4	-	CATSSPVAKNIQYF	TGTGCCACCAGTAGTCCAGTAGCCAAAAACATTCAGTACTTC
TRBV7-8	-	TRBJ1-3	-	CASSRGRVRSGNTIYF	TGTGCCAGCAGCCGTGGGAGGGTGCGCTCTGGAAACACCATATATTTT
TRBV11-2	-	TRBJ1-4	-	CASREGGDKLFF	TGTGCCAGCAGGGAAGGGGGGGATAAACTGTTTTTT
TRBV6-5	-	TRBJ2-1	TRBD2	CASSAGGGLPFF	TGTGCCAGCAGCGCCGGGGGGGGGTTACCGTTCTTC
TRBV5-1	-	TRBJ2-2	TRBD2	CASRLAGTNTGELFF	TGCGCCAGCCGTTTAGCGGGGACGAACACCGGGGAGCTGTTTTTT
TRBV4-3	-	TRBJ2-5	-	CASSQETVLGQETQYF	TGCGCCAGCAGCCAGGAGACAGTTTTGGGGCAAGAGACCCAGTACTTC
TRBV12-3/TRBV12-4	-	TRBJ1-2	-	CASSGVANYGYTF	TGTGCCAGCAGTGGAGTAGCTAACTATGGCTACACCTTC
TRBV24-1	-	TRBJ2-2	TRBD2	CATSESSGSGRNTGELFF	TGTGCCACCAGTGAAAGTAGCGGGAGCGGCCGGAACACCGGGGAGCTGTTTTTT
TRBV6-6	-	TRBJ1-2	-	CASSYSVGQSNYGYTF	TGTGCCAGCAGTTACTCAGTCGGACAGTCTAACTATGGCTACACCTTC
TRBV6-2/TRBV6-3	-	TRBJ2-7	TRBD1	CASSYPRTGGSYEQYF	TGTGCCAGCAGTTACCCCCGGACAGGGGGCTCCTACGAGCAGTACTTC
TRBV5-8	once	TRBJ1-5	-	CASSLQETGFQHF	TGTGCCAGCAGCTTACAAGAAACGGGGTTCCAGCATTTT
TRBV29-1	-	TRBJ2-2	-	CSAWGTPQRSSTGELFF	TGCAGCGCCTGGGGGACACCCCAGCGGTCTAGCACCGGGGAGCTGTTTTTT
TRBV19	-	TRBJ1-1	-	CASSSKEAGRTEAFF	TGTGCCAGTAGTAGTAAGGAGGCCGGAAGGACTGAAGCTTTCTTT
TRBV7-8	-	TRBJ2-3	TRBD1	CASSSPTGDAGYF	TGTGCCAGCAGCAGCCCGACAGGGGACGCGGGGTATTTT
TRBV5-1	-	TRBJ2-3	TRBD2	CASSLAGGHDTQYF	TGCGCCAGCAGCCTAGCGGGAGGGCACGATACGCAGTATTTT
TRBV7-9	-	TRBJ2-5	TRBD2	CASSLLAGSQETQYF	TGTGCCAGCAGCCTCCTAGCGGGCTCCCAAGAGACCCAGTACTTC
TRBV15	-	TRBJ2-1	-	CATSRARRQDNEQFF	TGTGCCACCAGCAGAGCTCGCAGGCAAGACAATGAGCAGTTCTTC
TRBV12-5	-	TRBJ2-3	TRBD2	CASGLGNLAGRDTQYF	TGTGCTAGTGGTTTGGGGAATCTAGCGGGACGGGATACGCAGTATTTT
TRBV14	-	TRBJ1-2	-	CASSQGREPYGYTF	TGTGCCAGCAGCCAAGGGAGGGAGCCTTATGGCTACACCTTC
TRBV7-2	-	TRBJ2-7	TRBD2	CASSLGGGAGYEQYF	TGTGCCAGCAGCTTAGGCGGGGGGGCCGGTTACGAGCAGTACTTC
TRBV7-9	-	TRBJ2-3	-	CASSPTADTQYF	TGTGCCAGCAGCCCGACAGCAGATACGCAGTATTTT
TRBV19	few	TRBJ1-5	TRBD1	CATVRRGPPNSNQPQHF	TGTGCCACCGTCCGCAGGGGGCCACCTAATAGCAATCAGCCCCAGCATTTT
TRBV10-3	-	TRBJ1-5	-	CAISDQGSQPQHF	TGTGCCATCAGTGACCAGGGATCTCAGCCCCAGCATTTT
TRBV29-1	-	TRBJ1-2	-	CSAMSGDGYTF	TGCAGCGCCATGTCAGGGGATGGCTACACCTTC
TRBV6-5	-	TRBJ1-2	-	CASSYSGGAAGYTF	TGTGCCAGCAGTTACTCTGGGGGGGCAGCAGGCTACACCTTC
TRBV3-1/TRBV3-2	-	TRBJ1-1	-	CASSSTGNTEAFF	TGTGCCAGCAGCAGCACAGGGAACACTGAAGCTTTCTTT
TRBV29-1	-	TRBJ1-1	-	CSVVRTGGMNTEAFF	TGCAGCGTAGTTAGAACGGGGGGAATGAACACTGAAGCTTTCTTT
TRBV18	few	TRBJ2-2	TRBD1	CASSPASTGSTGELFF	TGTGCCAGCTCACCCGCTTCGACAGGGAGTACCGGGGAGCTGTTTTTT
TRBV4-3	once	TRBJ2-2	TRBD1	CASSPQGVGNTGELFF	TGCGCCAGCAGCCCGCAGGGGGTAGGGAACACCGGGGAGCTGTTTTTT
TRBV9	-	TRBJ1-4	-	CASAKGGGGLANEKLFF	TGTGCCAGCGCCAAAGGGGGAGGGGGATTGGCTAATGAAAAACTGTTTTTT
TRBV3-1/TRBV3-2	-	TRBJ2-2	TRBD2	CASGVAGGQANTGELFF	TGTGCTTCCGGGGTAGCGGGGGGTCAAGCGAACACCGGGGAGCTGTTTTTT
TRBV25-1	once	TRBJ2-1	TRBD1	CASINTGAPRDEQFF	TGTGCCAGCATAAATACAGGGGCCCCCCGGGATGAGCAGTTCTTC
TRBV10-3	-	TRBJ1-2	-	CAISDQGRTEGYTF	TGTGCCATCAGTGATCAAGGGAGGACGGAGGGCTACACCTTC
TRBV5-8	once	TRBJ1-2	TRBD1	CASSHLDRKIYGYTF	TGTGCCAGCAGCCACTTGGACAGGAAAATCTATGGCTACACCTTC
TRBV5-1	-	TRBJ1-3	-	CASSLQGLSGNTIYF	TGCGCCAGCAGCTTACAGGGCTTGTCTGGAAACACCATATATTTT
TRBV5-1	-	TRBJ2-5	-	CASSAVVTGETQYF	TGCGCCAGCAGCGCGGTCGTGACGGGAGAGACCCAGTACTTC
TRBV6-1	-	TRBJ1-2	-	CASSAEGQLANYGYTF	TGTGCCAGCAGTGCAGAGGGACAACTAGCTAACTATGGCTACACCTTC
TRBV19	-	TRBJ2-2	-	CASSNEDGANTGELFF	TGTGCCAGTAGTAATGAGGATGGGGCAAACACCGGGGAGCTGTTTTTT
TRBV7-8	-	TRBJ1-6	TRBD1	CASSSADRAHSPLHF	TGTGCCAGCAGCTCCGCGGACAGGGCGCATTCACCCCTCCACTTT
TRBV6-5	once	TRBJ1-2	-	CASIGNYGYTF	TGTGCCAGCATTGGCAACTATGGCTACACCTTC
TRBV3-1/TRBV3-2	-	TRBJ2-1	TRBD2	CASRGLAGVNEQFF	TGTGCCAGCAGGGGACTAGCGGGGGTTAATGAGCAGTTCTTC